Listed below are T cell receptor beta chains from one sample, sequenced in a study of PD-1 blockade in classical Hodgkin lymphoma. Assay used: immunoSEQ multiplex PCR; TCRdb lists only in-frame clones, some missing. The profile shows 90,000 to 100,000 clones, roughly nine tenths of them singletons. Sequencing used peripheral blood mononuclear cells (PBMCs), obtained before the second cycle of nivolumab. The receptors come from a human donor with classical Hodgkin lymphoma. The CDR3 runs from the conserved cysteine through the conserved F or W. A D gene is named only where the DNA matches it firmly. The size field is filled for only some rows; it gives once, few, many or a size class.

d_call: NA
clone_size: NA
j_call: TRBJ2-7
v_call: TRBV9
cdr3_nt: TGTGCCAGCAGCGTAGGCCCTAACTACGAGCAGTACTTC
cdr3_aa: CASSVGPNYEQYF

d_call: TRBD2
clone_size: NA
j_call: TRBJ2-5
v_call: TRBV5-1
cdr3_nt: TGCGCCAGCAGGAGTACGGGACTAGCGGAAGAGACCCAGTACTTC
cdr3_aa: CASRSTGLAEETQYF

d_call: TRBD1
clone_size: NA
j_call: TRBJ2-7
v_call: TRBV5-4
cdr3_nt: TGTGCCAGCAGCTTGGAAGGACAGGGGAATCACTACGAGCAGTACTTC
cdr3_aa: CASSLEGQGNHYEQYF

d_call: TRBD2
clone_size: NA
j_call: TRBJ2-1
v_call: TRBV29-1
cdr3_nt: TGCAGCGTTGTGTGGGGACTAGCGTACAATGAGCAGTTCTTC
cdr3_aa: CSVVWGLAYNEQFF

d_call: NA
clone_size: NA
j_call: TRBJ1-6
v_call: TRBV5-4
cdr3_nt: TGTGCCAGCAGCTTTGAACGGAATTCACCCCTCCACTTT
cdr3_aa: CASSFERNSPLHF

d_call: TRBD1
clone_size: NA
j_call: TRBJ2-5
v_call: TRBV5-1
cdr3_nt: TGCGCCAGCAGCTTGGGGGTCAGGGGGCCCCGAGAGACCCAGTACTTC
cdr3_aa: CASSLGVRGPRETQYF

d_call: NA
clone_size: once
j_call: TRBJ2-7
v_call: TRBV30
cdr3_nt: TGTGCCTGGAGCCGGGACCTGACCTACGAGCAGTACTTC
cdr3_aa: CAWSRDLTYEQYF

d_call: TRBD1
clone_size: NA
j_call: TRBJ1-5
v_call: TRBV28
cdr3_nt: TGTGCCAGCAGTCCGCTCCAGACAGGGAGGCTCTTTTTATGGAATCAGCCCCAGCATTTT
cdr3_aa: CASSPLQTGRLFLWNQPQHF

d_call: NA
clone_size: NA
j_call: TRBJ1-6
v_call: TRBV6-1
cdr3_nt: TGTGCCAGCGCCTCCTATAATTCACCCCTCCACTTT
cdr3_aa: CASASYNSPLHF

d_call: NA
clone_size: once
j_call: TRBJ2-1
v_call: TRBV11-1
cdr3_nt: TGTGCCAGCAGCATGACAGACTACAATGAGCAGTTCTTC
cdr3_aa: CASSMTDYNEQFF